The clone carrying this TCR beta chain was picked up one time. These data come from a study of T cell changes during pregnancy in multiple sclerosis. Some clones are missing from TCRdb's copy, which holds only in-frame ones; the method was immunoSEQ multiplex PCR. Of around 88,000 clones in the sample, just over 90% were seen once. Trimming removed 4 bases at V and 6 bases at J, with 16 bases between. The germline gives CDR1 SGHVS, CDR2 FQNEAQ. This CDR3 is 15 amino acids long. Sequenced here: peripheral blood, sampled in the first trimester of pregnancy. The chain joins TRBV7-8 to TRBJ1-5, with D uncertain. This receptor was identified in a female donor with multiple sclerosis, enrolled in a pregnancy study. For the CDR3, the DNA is TGTGCCAGCAGCTCTCAAGACCGGGGAGGTCAGCCCCAGCATTTT. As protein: CASSSQDRGGQPQHF.